Listed here are 14 T cell receptor beta chains from one sample, sequenced in a study of beta chain features in type 1 diabetes (dated by TCRdb to between 2017 and 2018). The method behind the library was the immunoSEQ multiplex PCR assay. The High Capacity cDNA Reverse Transcription Kit was used to reverse transcribe all of the isolated RNA, meaning that expressed TCRB transcripts were what got sequenced. The source is immuneACCESS, and TCRdb retained only in-frame sequences with V and J called. Part of the clones is not carried over; for the studies checked, unresolved V genes explain less than half of this, and the remainder is unexplained. The sample yields about half a million clones; 25% to 35% were counted once. Together, the top ten hold 0.05% to 0.065% of the sample. The sample taken for sequencing was naive CD4+ T cells from blood. The sample's cell subset or site, from its label and the paper: true naive CD4+ T cells. Receptors were obtained from a man aged 18 to 30 in good health.

The chain uses TRBV29-1 and TRBJ2-7, with D possibly TRBD1 on 5 matching bases. The CDR3 runs to 12 residues. Trimming removed 4 bases at V and 5 bases at J, with 12 bases between. From germline, CDR1 is SQVTM and CDR2 ANQGSEA. CDR3 sequence reads: CSVVQGTDEQYF. CDR3 DNA: TGCAGCGTTGTGCAGGGAACCGACGAGCAGTACTTC.

This clone was observed a handful of times. V is TRBV4-1 and J is TRBJ2-5; D is undetermined. Per germline, CDR1 MGHRA and CDR2 YSYEKL. V gave up 10 bases and J gave up 2 bases, with 17 bases separating them. This CDR3 is built from 14 residues. The CDR3 region is CATKQWVGQETQYF. In DNA, the CDR3 is TGCGCCACCAAACAGTGGGTAGGGCAAGAGACCCAGTACTTC.

The chain couples TRBV28 to TRBJ2-3, with a tentative D call TRBD2 (6 bases). With 10 bases removed from V and 7 bases from J, the gap between germline ends came to 21 bases. The CDR3 extends over 14 amino acids. Germline CDR1 and CDR2: MDHEN and SYDVKM. The CDR3 nucleotides are TGTGCCACCAAATCCTTCCGGGAGACCTATACGCAGTATTTT. Residues: CATKSFRETYTQYF.

V is TRBV7-2 and J is TRBJ2-5; D may be TRBD2 (7 bases). Per the germline V gene, CDR1 is SGHTA and CDR2 is FQGNSA. V shed 5 bases and J shed 2 bases, with 12 bases lying between them. The CDR3 loop spans 14 amino acids. The CDR3 region has the DNA TGTGCCAGCAGCCAGGGAGGGGGGCAAGAGACCCAGTACTTC. Translated, it gives CASSQGGGQETQYF.

The rearrangement links TRBV9 to TRBJ2-7; TRBD2 matches at 7 bases. CDR1 is SGDLS and CDR2 is YYNGEE in the germline V gene. V was clipped by 3 bases and J by 2 bases; unmatched bases: 5. The CDR3 has 14 amino acids. The CDR3 sequence: CASSERDQTYEQYF. DNA for the CDR3: TGTGCCAGCAGCGAGCGGGACCAAACCTACGAGCAGTACTTC.

This clone has just one count. CDR3 sequence: CASTPPGQGHNEQYF. DNA of the CDR3: TGTGCCAGCACCCCGCCGGGACAGGGGCACAACGAGCAGTACTTC. The chain couples TRBV5-4 to TRBJ2-7, with TRBD1 matching 10 bases. This CDR3 has 15 residues. The germline gives CDR1 SGHNT, CDR2 YYREEE (reference sequence). V lost 6 bases, J lost 5 bases, and 11 bases stayed unmatched.

The chain joins TRBV7-9 to TRBJ2-5; TRBD1 matches at 7 bases. The CDR3 totals 14 residues. V was pared by 3 bases and J by 4 bases, with 5 bases of the junction left unmatched. Germline V gives CDR1 SEHNR, CDR2 FQNEAQ (reference sequence). The CDR3 loop is CASSLIQGRETQYF. CDR3 coding DNA: TGTGCCAGCAGCTTGATACAGGGGCGAGAGACCCAGTACTTC.

The chain carries TRBV28 and TRBJ1-5; D gene uncertain. Germline CDR1 is MDHEN and CDR2 is SYDVKM. This CDR3 comprises 11 residues. Trimming stripped 8 bases from V and 13 bases from J, with 15 bases between. The CDR3 sequence is CASSLTHQQHF. CDR3 DNA: TGTGCCAGCTCTCTTACTCACCAACAGCATTTT.

This clone was counted a few times. The chain employs TRBV7-2 and TRBJ1-4; D remains unclear. V was shortened by 3 bases and J by 4 bases, with 9 bases between the two germline ends. Germline values: CDR1 SGHTA, CDR2 FQGNSA. The CDR3 has 14 amino acids. Here the CDR3 DNA reads TGTGCCAGCAGCTTCTACAGTGATAATGAAAAACTGTTTTTT. This translates into CASSFYSDNEKLFF.

The chain carries TRBV29-1 and TRBJ2-7; the match to TRBD2 covers 7 bases. CDR1 and CDR2 (germline): SQVTM, ANQGSEA. The CDR3 runs to 14 residues. After removal of 6 bases from V and 5 bases from J, the junction contained 13 bases not matched to a gene. In DNA, the CDR3 is TGCAGCGTCGCCCTGTCACCTCGGGGGGACGAGCAGTACTTC. This gives the protein CSVALSPRGDEQYF.

Note on this clone: This specimen includes other DNA sequences encoding the same CDR3. V and J are TRBV7-9 and TRBJ2-3; 7 nucleotides match TRBD1. The CDR3 has 13 residues. V was clipped by 2 bases and J by 4 bases; unmatched bases: 0. Germline lookup yields CDR1 SEHNR and CDR2 FQNEAQ (reference sequence). The CDR3 spells CASSLTGADTQYF. DNA of the CDR3: TGTGCCAGCAGCTTAACAGGGGCAGATACGCAGTATTTT. Supplemented by reference TRBV7-9 and TRBJ2-3, the full variable domain reads DTGVSQNPRHKITKRGQNVTFRCDPISEHNRLYWYRQTLGQGPEFLTYFQNEAQLEKSRLLSDRFSAERPKGSFSTLEIQRTEQGDSAMYLCASSLTGADTQYFGPGTRLTVL.

CDR3 residues: CAWSPLGIGDEQFF. As DNA, the CDR3 is TGTGCCTGGAGTCCCCTAGGGATCGGGGATGAGCAGTTCTTC. The chain carries TRBV30 and TRBJ2-1; D might be TRBD2 (5 bases). V was trimmed by 2 bases and J by 8 bases, leaving 16 bases between them. CDR1 is GTSNPN and CDR2 is SVGIG in the germline V gene (reference sequence). The CDR3 is 14 residues long.

This chain connects TRBV11-2 to TRBJ2-1; D gene uncertain. V was clipped by 0 bases and J by 3 bases, with 9 bases between them. The CDR3 has 15 residues. From germline, CDR1 is SGHAT and CDR2 FQNNGV. The CDR3 protein is CASSLDRSNYNEQFF. In DNA, the CDR3 is TGTGCCAGCAGCTTAGACAGGTCCAACTACAATGAGCAGTTCTTC.

This clone was counted only a few times. The V call is TRBV6-5, the J call TRBJ2-3; the match to TRBD2 covers 12 bases. V dropped 6 bases and J dropped 4; count of bases not matched to a gene: 5. The CDR3 runs 15 residues. Germline CDR1 MNHEY, CDR2 SVGAGI. The CDR3 DNA sequence: TGTGCCAGCAGGCGAACTAGCGGGAGGCCAGATACGCAGTATTTT. Translation gives CASRRTSGRPDTQYF.